The entry below describes one TCR beta chain. The length of the CDR3 is 15 residues. In germline, CDR1 is SGHRS, CDR2 YFSETQ. Trimming took off 3 bases at V and 2 bases at J, with 12 bases between the two ends. The data originate from a study of shared clonotypes between healthy human individuals. Study in general: Used for every donor were three CD4 naive, three CD4 memory, two CD8 naive and one CD8 memory plate.

Genomic DNA of each subset was evenly split across several immunoSEQ plates. In the authors' methods: In the immunoSEQ data, sequences were junction-only and lacked quality scores, so filtering differed. Clones were sequenced by immunoSEQ multiplex PCR, and TCRdb holds only the in-frame ones, with some missing. V, J and clone size are taken as reported in that table, and D and trimming were inferred from the DNA itself. Here the sample spans 2.3 million or so clones, approximately 93% being singletons. The TCR originated in a man between 18 and 35 years old in good health. Some clones in this sample may be carry-over from other donors' samples. The rearrangement uses TRBV5-1 and TRBJ2-1, with D unresolved. Material for sequencing was naive CD4+ T cells from PBMCs. The sample's subset: CD45RA+ positively selected. CDR3 nucleotide sequence: TGCGCCAGCAGCTCCACGCCAGGAGCCTACAATGAGCAGTTCTTC. Translated, it gives CASSSTPGAYNEQFF.